The 6 T cell receptor beta chains below come from one sample, sequenced in a study of T cell responses to AZD1222 COVID-19 vaccine. Generated by immunoSEQ multiplex PCR, the TCRdb table keeps only in-frame clones and is missing some. The sample contains some 180,000 clones, about nine tenths of which appear only once. This sample comprised peripheral blood, obtained 28 days after the second AZD1222 dose. The receptor source for this set is an adult who received the AZD1222 COVID-19 vaccine.

The genes are TRBV12-3 or TRBV12-4 and TRBJ2-5; D perhaps matches TRBD1 (6 bases). The CDR3 is 13 amino acids. The V and J ends lost 6 bases and 4 bases respectively, with 12 bases between them. The CDR3 DNA follows: TGTGCCAGCAGCACAGGGTATCGAGAGACCCAGTACTTC. This codes for CASSTGYRETQYF.

This chain uses TRBV10-3 with TRBJ1-2, with TRBD1 as a possible D gene (5 bases). V was clipped by 7 bases and J by 1 base, with 10 bases between them. Germline V gene sequence: CDR1 ENHRY, CDR2 SYGVKD. The CDR3 covers 13 residues. The CDR3 sequence is CAITLDSNYGYTF. The CDR3 nucleotides are TGTGCCATCACCCTAGACAGTAACTATGGCTACACCTTC.

The chain couples TRBV9 to TRBJ2-1, with 10 bases that match TRBD1. Germline trimming cut 0 bases from V and 5 bases from J; bases unmatched to any gene: 2. This CDR3 has 15 residues. Germline V gives CDR1 SGDLS, CDR2 YYNGEE. The CDR3 DNA reads TGTGCCAGCAGCGTAGCAGGACAGGGGGACAATGAGCAGTTCTTC. Translated, it gives CASSVAGQGDNEQFF. The entire variable domain, with the rest obtained from reference TRBV9 and TRBJ2-1, is as follows: DSGVTQTPKHLITATGQRVTLRCSPRSGDLSVYWYQQSLDQGLQFLIQYYNGEERAKGNILERFSAQQFPDLHSELNLSSLELGDSALYFCASSVAGQGDNEQFFGPGTRLTVL.

The chain couples TRBV5-4 to TRBJ2-7, with TRBD2 as a possible D gene (7 bases). V lost 4 bases, J lost 6 bases, and 23 bases lay in between. The germline V gene has CDR1 SGHNT and CDR2 YYREEE (reference sequence). This CDR3 spans 16 amino acids. CDR3 in amino acids: CASSPRGAGLGSEQYF. DNA for the CDR3: TGTGCCAGCAGCCCACGGGGGGCAGGCCTAGGGTCCGAGCAGTACTTC.

This CDR3 reads CASTATGIWGYTF. In DNA form, the CDR3 reads TGTGCCAGCACAGCGACGGGGATATGGGGCTACACCTTC. The chain carries TRBV2 and TRBJ1-2; D uncertain. This CDR3 spans 13 amino acids. Trimming removed 7 bases from V and 8 bases from J, with 17 bases in between. Germline CDR1 reads SNHLY; CDR2 reads FYNNEI.

The chain joins TRBV2 to TRBJ2-7, with D unresolved. Germline V gene sequence: CDR1 SNHLY, CDR2 FYNNEI. V lost 4 bases and J 0 bases, leaving 10 bases between the germline ends. This CDR3 spans 14 amino acids. The CDR3 spells CASSGSLSSYEQYF. The DNA of the CDR3 is TGTGCCAGCAGTGGGTCGCTCAGCTCCTACGAGCAGTACTTC. Full variable domain (rest looked up from reference TRBV2 and TRBJ2-7): EPEVTQTPSHQVTQMGQEVILRCVPISNHLYFYWYRQILGQKVEFLVSFYNNEISEKSEIFDDQFSVERPDGSNFTLKIRSTKLEDSAMYFCASSGSLSSYEQYFGPGTRLTVT.